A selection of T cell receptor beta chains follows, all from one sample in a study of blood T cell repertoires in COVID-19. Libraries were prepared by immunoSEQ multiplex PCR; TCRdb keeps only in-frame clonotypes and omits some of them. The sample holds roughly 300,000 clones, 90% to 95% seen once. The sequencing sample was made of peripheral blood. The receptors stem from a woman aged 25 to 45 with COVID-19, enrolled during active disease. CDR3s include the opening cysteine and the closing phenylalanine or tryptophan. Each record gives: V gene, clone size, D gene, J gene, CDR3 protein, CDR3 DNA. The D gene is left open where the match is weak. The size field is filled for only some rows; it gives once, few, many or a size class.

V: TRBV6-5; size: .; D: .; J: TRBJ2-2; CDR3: CASSSQGGSTGELFF; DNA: TGTGCCAGCAGTAGCCAGGGGGGTTCCACCGGGGAGCTGTTTTTT
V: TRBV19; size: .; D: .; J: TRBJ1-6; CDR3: CASTNRAGDNSPLHF; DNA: TGTGCCAGTACGAATCGGGCAGGGGACAATTCACCCCTCCACTTT
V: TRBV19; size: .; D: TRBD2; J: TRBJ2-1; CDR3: CASRPTSGSADNEQFF; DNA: TGTGCCAGTAGGCCGACTAGCGGGTCGGCGGACAATGAGCAGTTCTTC
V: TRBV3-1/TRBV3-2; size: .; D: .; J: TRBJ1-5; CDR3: CASSQGEHYQPQHF; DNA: TGTGCCAGCAGCCAAGGTGAGCATTATCAGCCCCAGCATTTT
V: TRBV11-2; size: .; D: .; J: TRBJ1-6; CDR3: CASSSAGDSPLHF; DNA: TGTGCCAGCAGCTCCGCAGGGGATTCACCCCTCCACTTT
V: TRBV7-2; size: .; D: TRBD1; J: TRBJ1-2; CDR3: CASSLGTGAVNYGYTF; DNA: TGTGCCAGCAGCTTAGGGACAGGAGCTGTTAACTATGGCTACACCTTC
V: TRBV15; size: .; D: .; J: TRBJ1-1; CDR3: CATSREAGKAFF; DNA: TGTGCCACCAGCAGAGAAGCAGGGAAAGCTTTCTTT
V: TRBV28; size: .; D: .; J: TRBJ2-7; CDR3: CASSLGYRDNSYEQYF; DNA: TGTGCCAGCAGCTTAGGTTACCGAGACAACTCCTACGAGCAGTACTTC
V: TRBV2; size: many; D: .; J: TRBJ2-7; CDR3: CASTTDNYEQYF; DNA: TGTGCCAGCACCACAGACAATTACGAGCAGTACTTC
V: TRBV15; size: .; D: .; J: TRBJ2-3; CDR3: CATSRDLLDGGDF; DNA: TGTGCCACCAGCAGAGATTTATTAGACGGGGGTGATTTT
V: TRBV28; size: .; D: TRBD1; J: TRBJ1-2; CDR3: CASSLRDSRNYGYTF; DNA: TGTGCCAGCAGTTTGCGGGACAGCCGTAACTATGGCTACACCTTC
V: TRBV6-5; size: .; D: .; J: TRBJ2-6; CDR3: CASSPRDSGANVLTF; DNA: TGTGCCAGCTCCCCGCGGGACTCTGGGGCCAACGTCCTGACTTTC
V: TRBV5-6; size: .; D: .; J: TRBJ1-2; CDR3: CASTEGRLGLYGYTF; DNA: TGTGCCAGCACCGAGGGTCGGCTGGGACTCTATGGCTACACCTTC
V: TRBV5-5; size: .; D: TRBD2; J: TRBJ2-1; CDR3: CASSSGTSGRGNEQFF; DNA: TGTGCCAGCAGCTCGGGGACTAGCGGGAGAGGCAATGAGCAGTTCTTC
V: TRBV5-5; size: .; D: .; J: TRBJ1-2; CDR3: CASSLGFRGVRGYTF; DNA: TGTGCCAGCAGCTTGGGTTTTCGGGGGGTCAGGGGCTACACCTTC
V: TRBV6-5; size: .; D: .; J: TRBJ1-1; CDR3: CASTFERAVNTEAFF; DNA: TGTGCCAGCACCTTCGAGAGGGCCGTGAACACTGAAGCTTTCTTT
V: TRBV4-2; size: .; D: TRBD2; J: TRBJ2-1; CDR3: CASSQDRLLAGSYNEQFF; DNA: TGTGCCAGCAGCCAAGATCGGCTACTAGCGGGATCATACAATGAGCAGTTCTTC
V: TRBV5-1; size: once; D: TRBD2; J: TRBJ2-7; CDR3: CASSLVASGLSYEQYF; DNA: TGCGCCAGCAGCTTGGTAGCTAGCGGACTCTCCTACGAGCAGTACTTC
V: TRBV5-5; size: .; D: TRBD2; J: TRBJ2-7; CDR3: CASNLLRGLAGGPYEQYF; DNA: TGTGCCAGCAATCTGCTCAGGGGACTAGCGGGAGGGCCTTACGAGCAGTACTTC
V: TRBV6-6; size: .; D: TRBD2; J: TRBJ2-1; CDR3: CASSYSTSGSYNEQFF; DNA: TGTGCCAGCAGTTACTCGACTAGCGGGAGTTACAATGAGCAGTTCTTC
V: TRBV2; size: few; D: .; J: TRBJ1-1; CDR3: CASRAGMGGSNTEAFF; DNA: TGTGCCAGCAGGGCCGGGATGGGAGGGTCGAACACTGAAGCTTTCTTT
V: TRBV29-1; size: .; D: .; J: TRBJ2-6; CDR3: CSVEGRTGANVLTF; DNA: TGCAGCGTTGAAGGGCGGACTGGGGCCAACGTCCTGACTTTC
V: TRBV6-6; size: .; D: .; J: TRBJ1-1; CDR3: CASSYSITAAEAFF; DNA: TGTGCCAGCAGTTACTCGATTACAGCCGCTGAAGCTTTCTTT
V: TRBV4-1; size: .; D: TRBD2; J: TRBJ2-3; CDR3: CASSQERLAGKFSTDTQYF; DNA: TGCGCCAGCAGCCAAGAACGGCTAGCGGGAAAATTTAGCACAGATACGCAGTATTTT
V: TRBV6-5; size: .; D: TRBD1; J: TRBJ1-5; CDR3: CASIATGGNQPQHF; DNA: TGTGCCAGCATCGCGACAGGGGGGAATCAGCCCCAGCATTTT
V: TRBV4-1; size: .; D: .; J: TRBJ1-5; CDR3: CASSQVSGPNQPQHF; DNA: TGCGCCAGCAGCCAAGTTTCAGGTCCGAATCAGCCCCAGCATTTT
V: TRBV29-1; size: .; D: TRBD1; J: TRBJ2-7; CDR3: CSVEGDRVNEQYF; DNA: TGCAGCGTTGAAGGGGACAGGGTCAACGAGCAGTACTTC
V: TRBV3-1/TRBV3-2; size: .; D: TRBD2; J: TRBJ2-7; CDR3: CASSQGAGGPYEQYF; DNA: TGTGCCAGCAGCCAAGGAGCGGGAGGCCCCTACGAGCAGTACTTC
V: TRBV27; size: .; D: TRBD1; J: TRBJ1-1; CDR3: CASSLSGTGRTGTEAFF; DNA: TGTGCCAGCAGTTTATCCGGGACAGGGAGAACCGGCACTGAAGCTTTCTTT
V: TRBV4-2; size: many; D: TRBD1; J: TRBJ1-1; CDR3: CASSRVGTVNTEAFF; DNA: TGTGCCAGCAGCCGCGTCGGGACAGTGAACACTGAAGCTTTCTTT
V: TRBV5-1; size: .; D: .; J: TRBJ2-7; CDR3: CASSPHSGTTSYEQYF; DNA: TGCGCCAGCAGCCCCCACTCCGGGACAACTTCCTACGAGCAGTACTTC
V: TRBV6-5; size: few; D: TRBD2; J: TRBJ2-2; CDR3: CASRLAGVAGELFF; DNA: TGTGCCAGCAGACTAGCGGGGGTTGCCGGGGAGCTGTTTTTT
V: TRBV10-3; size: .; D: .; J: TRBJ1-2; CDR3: CAISEGANYGYTF; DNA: TGTGCCATCAGTGAAGGAGCTAACTATGGCTACACCTTC
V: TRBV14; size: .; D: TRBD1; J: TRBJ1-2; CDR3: CASSQAGKGQGGGYTF; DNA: TGTGCCAGCAGCCAAGCTGGGAAAGGACAGGGAGGTGGCTACACCTTC
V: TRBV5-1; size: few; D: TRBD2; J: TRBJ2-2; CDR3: CASSSTSGTNTGELFF; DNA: TGCGCCAGCAGCTCGACTAGCGGAACGAACACCGGGGAGCTGTTTTTT
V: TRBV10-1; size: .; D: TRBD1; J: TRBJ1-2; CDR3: CASGDSTNYGYTF; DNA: TGCGCCAGTGGGGACAGCACTAACTATGGCTACACCTTC
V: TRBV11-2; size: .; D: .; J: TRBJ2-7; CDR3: CASSLAAGFSYEQYF; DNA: TGTGCCAGCAGCTTAGCCGCGGGCTTCTCCTACGAGCAGTACTTC
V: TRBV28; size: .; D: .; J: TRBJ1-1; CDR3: CASSLAAVHTEAFF; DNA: TGTGCCAGCAGTTTAGCGGCAGTTCACACTGAAGCTTTCTTT
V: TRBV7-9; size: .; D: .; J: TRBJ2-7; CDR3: CASAWDSRPYEQYF; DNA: TGTGCCAGCGCCTGGGACTCCCGCCCCTACGAGCAGTACTTC
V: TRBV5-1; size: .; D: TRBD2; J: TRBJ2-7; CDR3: CASSSSGPYEQYF; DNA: TGCGCCAGCAGCTCTAGCGGGCCCTACGAGCAGTACTTC
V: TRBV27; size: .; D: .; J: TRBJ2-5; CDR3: CASSSDMSETQYF; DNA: TGTGCCAGCAGTTCCGACATGTCGGAGACCCAGTACTTC
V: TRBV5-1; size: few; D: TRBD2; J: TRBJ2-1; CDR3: CASSWIAGDVRNEQFF; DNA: TGCGCCAGCAGCTGGATAGCGGGTGATGTGAGGAATGAGCAGTTCTTC
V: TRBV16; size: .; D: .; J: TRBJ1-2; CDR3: CASSQSVREEGYTF; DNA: TGTGCCAGCAGCCAATCTGTCAGGGAGGAGGGCTACACCTTC
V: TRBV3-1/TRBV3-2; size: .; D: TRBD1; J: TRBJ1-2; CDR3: CASSSTGGFGYTF; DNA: TGTGCCAGCAGCTCTACAGGGGGCTTTGGCTACACCTTC
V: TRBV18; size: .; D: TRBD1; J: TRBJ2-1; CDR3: CASSPLQGAGNEQFF; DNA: TGTGCCAGCTCACCGCTACAGGGGGCGGGCAATGAGCAGTTCTTC
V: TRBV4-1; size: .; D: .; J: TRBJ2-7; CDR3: CASSQVKGSYEQYF; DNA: TGCGCCAGCAGCCAAGTCAAGGGGTCCTACGAGCAGTACTTC
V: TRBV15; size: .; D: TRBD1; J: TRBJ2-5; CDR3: CATSRRSRGQETQYF; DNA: TGTGCCACCAGCAGACGCTCCAGGGGGCAGGAGACCCAGTACTTC
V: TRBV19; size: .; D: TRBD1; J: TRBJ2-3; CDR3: CASSPLTGATDTQYF; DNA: TGTGCCAGTAGCCCCTTGACAGGGGCCACAGATACGCAGTATTTT
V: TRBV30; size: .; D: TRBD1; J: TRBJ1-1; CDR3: CAWSGSRDRINELSTEAFF; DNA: TGTGCCTGGAGTGGCTCACGGGACAGGATCAACGAACTGAGCACTGAAGCTTTCTTT
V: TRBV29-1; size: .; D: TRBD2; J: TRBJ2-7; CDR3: CSVLRTSGSDEQYF; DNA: TGCAGCGTCCTTCGGACTAGCGGGTCCGACGAGCAGTACTTC
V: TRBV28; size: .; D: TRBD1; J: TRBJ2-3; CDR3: CASSLYRQGADTQYF; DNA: TGTGCCAGCAGTTTATATCGACAGGGGGCAGATACGCAGTATTTT
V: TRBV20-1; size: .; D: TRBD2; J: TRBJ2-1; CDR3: CSASREVGLAGGEQFF; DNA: TGCAGTGCTAGTAGAGAGGTGGGACTAGCGGGAGGTGAGCAGTTCTTC
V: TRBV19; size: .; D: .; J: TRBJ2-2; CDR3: CASSIRQRSNTGELFF; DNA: TGTGCCAGTAGTATTCGACAGCGAAGTAACACCGGGGAGCTGTTTTTT
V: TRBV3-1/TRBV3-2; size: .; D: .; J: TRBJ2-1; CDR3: CASSRAGNPGYNEQFF; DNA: TGTGCCAGCAGCCGAGCCGGGAACCCGGGGTACAATGAGCAGTTCTTC
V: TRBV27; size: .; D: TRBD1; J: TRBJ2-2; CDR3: CASSRSTGTGVTGELFF; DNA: TGTGCCAGCAGTCGTAGCACCGGGACAGGGGTCACCGGGGAGCTGTTTTTT
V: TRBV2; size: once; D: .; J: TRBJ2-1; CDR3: CASSEERDNEQFF; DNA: TGTGCCAGCAGTGAAGAAAGAGACAATGAGCAGTTCTTC
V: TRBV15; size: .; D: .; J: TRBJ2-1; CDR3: CATSNAKGRSSILEQFF; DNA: TGTGCCACCAGCAATGCTAAGGGGAGGAGTTCCATTCTAGAGCAGTTCTTC
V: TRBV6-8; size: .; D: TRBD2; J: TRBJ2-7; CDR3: CASSYSDVLAEMIYEQYF; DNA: TGTGCCAGCAGTTACTCGGATGTACTAGCGGAAATGATCTACGAGCAGTACTTC